These 21 T cell receptor beta chains were sequenced from one sample in a study of blood T cell repertoires in COVID-19. Produced via immunoSEQ multiplex PCR; TCRdb's table is partial and in-frame only. Of around 250,000 clones in the sample, about 90% were seen once. Sequenced sample: PBMCs or T cells enriched from blood (not recorded which). All receptors come from a woman in her thirties or forties who had been exposed to COVID-19.

This chain connects TRBV3-1 (or the pseudogene TRBV3-2) to TRBJ2-5; 8 bases map to TRBD1. V lost 0 bases to trimming and J lost 0 bases; unmatched junction nucleotides: 9. The germline V gene has CDR1 LGHDT and CDR2 YNNKEL (reference sequence). The CDR3 is 18 amino acids. CDR3 nucleotides: TGTGCCAGCAGCCAAGAGGGAACGACAGGGGACAACCAAGAGACCCAGTACTTC. It translates to CASSQEGTTGDNQETQYF.

In its sample, this clone was seen a few times. The gene calls are TRBV2 and TRBJ2-7; tentatively, D is TRBD2 (6 bases). This CDR3 is 14 amino acids long. Germline-derived CDR1 and CDR2 are SNHLY and FYNNEI. The germline V and J ends were trimmed by 10 bases and 0 bases, with 16 bases remaining between them. CDR3 loop: CAIRRDGSSYEQYF. For the CDR3, the DNA is TGTGCCATACGGAGGGACGGCTCCTCCTACGAGCAGTACTTC. The whole variable domain, filled in from reference TRBV2 and TRBJ2-7, reads EPEVTQTPSHQVTQMGQEVILRCVPISNHLYFYWYRQILGQKVEFLVSFYNNEISEKSEIFDDQFSVERPDGSNFTLKIRSTKLEDSAMYFCAIRRDGSSYEQYFGPGTRLTVT.

The genes are TRBV29-1 and TRBJ2-2, with TRBD1 matching 9 bases. In germline, CDR1 is SQVTM, CDR2 ANQGSEA. V shed 6 bases and J 0 bases; nucleotides not matched to a gene: 5. The CDR3 contains 15 residues. CDR3 DNA: TGCAGCGTCTGGACAGGGGCCACGAACACCGGGGAGCTGTTTTTT. It translates to CSVWTGATNTGELFF.

Concerning this clone: Other DNA sequences in this sample translate to the same CDR3. The rearrangement links TRBV29-1 to TRBJ1-2; D not certain. CDR1 and CDR2 (germline): SQVTM, ANQGSEA. CDR3 length: 12 amino acids. The ends were cut back, 4 bases at V and 4 bases at J, with 10 bases in the middle. The DNA for the CDR3 is TGCAGCGTTGGCGAGCGGGGCTATGGCTACACCTTC. Its protein is CSVGERGYGYTF.

This chain joins TRBV9 and TRBJ1-4; the D gene is possibly TRBD1 (6 bases). Germline CDR1 and CDR2: SGDLS and YYNGEE. V was clipped by 0 bases and J by 3 bases, with 9 bases between them. The CDR3 covers 15 residues. The CDR3, as DNA: TGTGCCAGCAGCGTAGGGGGGCTGGCTAATGAAAAACTGTTTTTT. Its translation: CASSVGGLANEKLFF.

CDR3 sequence reads: CASTSVSDNSPLHF. The CDR3 region has the DNA TGTGCCAGCACCTCAGTTTCCGATAATTCACCCCTCCACTTT. J is TRBJ1-6 and V is TRBV7-9; no definite D call. CDR1 and CDR2 from the germline V gene are SEHNR and FQNEAQ (reference sequence). This CDR3 is 14 amino acids long. Trimming removed 7 bases at V and 5 bases at J, with 12 bases between.

The V gene is TRBV19, the J gene TRBJ1-1, with 8 bases fitting TRBD1. The CDR3 spans 16 residues. Germline V gene data show CDR1 as LNHDA and CDR2 as SQIVND (reference sequence). Unmatched junction bases numbered 14, after V lost 7 bases and J lost 4 bases. Here the CDR3 reads CASTLWGQAGSTEAFF. The CDR3 DNA sequence: TGTGCCAGTACCTTGTGGGGACAGGCGGGGAGCACTGAAGCTTTCTTT.

V usage is TRBV7-6 and J usage is TRBJ2-2; TRBD1 agrees at 8 bases. The V segment lost 7 bases and the J segment 6 bases; nucleotides outside the gene matches: 10. Germline CDR1 SGHVS, CDR2 FNYEAQ. CDR3 length: 15 residues. In nucleotides, the CDR3 is TGTGCCAGCATCGAAGGACAGGGACGGGCCGGGGAGCTGTTTTTT. The encoded protein is CASIEGQGRAGELFF.

The rearrangement joins TRBV19 to TRBJ2-2, with 8 bases lining up with TRBD2. From germline, CDR1 is LNHDA and CDR2 SQIVND (reference sequence). This CDR3 region has 15 residues. V was pared by 8 bases and J by 1 base, with 6 bases of the junction left unmatched. The CDR3 nucleotides read TGTGCCAGTTCGGGGGGGGTCTGGAACACCGGGGAGCTGTTTTTT. This translates into CASSGGVWNTGELFF.

The chain employs TRBV3-1 (or the pseudogene TRBV3-2) and TRBJ1-2; tentative D call: TRBD1 (6 bases). V lost 3 bases and J 8 bases, leaving 16 bases between the germline ends. This CDR3 is built from 14 residues. Germline CDR1 reads LGHDT; CDR2 reads YNNKEL (reference sequence). The DNA for the CDR3 is TGTGCCAGCAGCCAGATGACAGGATTTTACGGCTACACCTTC. This encodes CASSQMTGFYGYTF.

This rearrangement joins TRBV2 to TRBJ1-1; D gene ambiguous. Germline assignment: CDR1 SNHLY and CDR2 FYNNEI. The CDR3 contains 10 residues. V was trimmed by 6 bases and J by 7 bases, leaving 6 bases between them. CDR3 in amino acids: CASRDFEAFF. The CDR3 bases are TGTGCCAGCAGGGACTTTGAAGCTTTCTTT.

V usage is TRBV4-1 and J usage is TRBJ2-5; the match to TRBD2 covers 13 bases. V was clipped by 0 bases and J by 2 bases; unmatched bases: 6. The CDR3 is 18 residues long. Germline CDR1 and CDR2: MGHRA and YSYEKL. CDR3 bases: TGCGCCAGCAGCCAAGACCCCGGGGGACTAGCGGGACAAGAGACCCAGTACTTC. It yields the protein CASSQDPGGLAGQETQYF.

The chain recombines TRBV9 with TRBJ2-4; a weak D match, TRBD1 (9 bases). The V end was cut by 3 bases, the J end by 10 bases, with 23 bases between. The CDR3 is made up of 16 amino acids. In germline, CDR1 is SGDLS, CDR2 YYNGEE. The CDR3 DNA reads TGTGCCAGCAGCGCGGGAGGGATGGGGACAGGGTTTATTCAGTACTTC. It is translated as CASSAGGMGTGFIQYF.

The table lists this clone with a few counts. The chain carries TRBV5-1 and TRBJ1-2, with TRBD1 matching 8 bases. Germline-derived CDR1 and CDR2 are SGHRS and YFSETQ. The CDR3 covers 13 residues. J gave up 6 bases and V 4 bases, and 5 bases lay outside the gene matches. CDR3 loop: CASSLQGGDGYTF. The CDR3 nucleotides read TGCGCCAGCAGCCTACAGGGGGGAGATGGCTACACCTTC.

J is TRBJ2-6 and V is TRBV9; D remains unclear. Per germline, CDR1 SGDLS and CDR2 YYNGEE. The CDR3 extends over 15 amino acids. V was pared by 1 base and J by 0 bases, with 5 bases between. The DNA of the CDR3 is TGTGCCAGCAGCGTACAGGCCTCTGGGGCCAACGTCCTGACTTTC. Protein: CASSVQASGANVLTF.

V and J are TRBV28 and TRBJ1-1; D might be TRBD1 (6 bases). Trimming removed 5 bases from V and 1 base from J, with 11 bases in between. The CDR3 runs 14 residues. Per germline, CDR1 MDHEN and CDR2 SYDVKM. The CDR3 DNA is TGTGCCAGCAGTGACCGGGACAAGAACACTGAAGCTTTCTTT. It yields the protein CASSDRDKNTEAFF.

This chain uses TRBV14 with TRBJ2-4; 11 bases map to TRBD1. After removal of 1 base from V and 8 bases from J, the junction contained 1 base not matched to a gene. The CDR3 covers 14 residues. Germline V CDR1 and CDR2: SGHDN, FVKESK. The CDR3 reads CASSQGTGGYIQYF. The CDR3 DNA is TGTGCCAGCAGCCAAGGGACAGGGGGCTACATTCAGTACTTC.

This chain links TRBV2 with TRBJ1-2; D not resolved. From germline, CDR1 is SNHLY and CDR2 FYNNEI. Trimming took off 5 bases at V and 5 bases at J, with 12 bases between the two ends. This CDR3 spans 13 amino acids. CDR3 in DNA: TGTGCCAGCAGTCTTACAGAGCAATATGGCTACACCTTC. Its translation: CASSLTEQYGYTF.

V and J are TRBV7-2 and TRBJ1-2; 7 bases map to TRBD1. The CDR3 spans 16 residues. V shed 5 bases and J 0 bases; nucleotides not matched to a gene: 9. Germline-derived CDR1 and CDR2 are SGHTA and FQGNSA. CDR3 region: CASSLRQGPANYGYTF. CDR3 DNA sequence: TGTGCCAGCAGCCTAAGACAGGGTCCAGCTAACTATGGCTACACCTTC.

CDR3 nucleotides: TGTGCCTGGAGTGCGCTCGGGAGTCAGGGTCTTAATGGCTACACCTTC. Translation: CAWSALGSQGLNGYTF. The chain couples TRBV30 to TRBJ1-2; D may be TRBD1 (5 bases). The CDR3 spans 16 residues. Trimming took 1 base from V and 6 from J, leaving 21 bases between them. Per the germline V gene, CDR1 is GTSNPN and CDR2 is SVGIG (reference sequence). The entire variable domain, with the rest obtained from reference TRBV30 and TRBJ1-2, is as follows: SQTIHQWPATLVQPVGSPLSLECTVEGTSNPNLYWYRQAAGRGLQLLFYSVGIGQISSEVPQNLSASRPQDRQFILSSKKLLLSDSGFYLCAWSALGSQGLNGYTFGSGTRLTVV.

This sequence joins TRBV6-4 and TRBJ1-4; a possible D gene is TRBD1 (6 bases). The CDR3 has 18 amino acids. Germline V CDR1 and CDR2: MRHNA, SNTAGT. Between the trimmed V and J ends, which lost 0 bases and 0 bases, there was a span of 14 bases. CDR3 DNA: TGTGCCAGCAGTGACTCGAAACAGGGTAGAGCAACTAATGAAAAACTGTTTTTT. This sequence encodes CASSDSKQGRATNEKLFF.